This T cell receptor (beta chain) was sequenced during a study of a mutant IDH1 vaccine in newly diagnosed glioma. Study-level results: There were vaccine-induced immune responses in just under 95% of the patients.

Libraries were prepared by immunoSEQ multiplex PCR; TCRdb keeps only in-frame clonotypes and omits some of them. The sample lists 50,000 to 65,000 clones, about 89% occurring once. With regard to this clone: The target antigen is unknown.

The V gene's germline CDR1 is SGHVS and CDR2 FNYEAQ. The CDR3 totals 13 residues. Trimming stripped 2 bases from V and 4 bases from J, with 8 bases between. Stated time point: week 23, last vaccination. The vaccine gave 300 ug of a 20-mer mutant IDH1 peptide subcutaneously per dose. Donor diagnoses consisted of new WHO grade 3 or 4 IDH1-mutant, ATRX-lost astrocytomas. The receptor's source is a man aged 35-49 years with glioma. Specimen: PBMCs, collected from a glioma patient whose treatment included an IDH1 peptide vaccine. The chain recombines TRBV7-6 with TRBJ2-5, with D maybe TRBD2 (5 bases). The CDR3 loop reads CASSLTRTETQYF. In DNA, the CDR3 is TGTGCCAGCAGCTTAACTAGAACAGAGACCCAGTACTTC.